This T cell receptor beta chain was documented in a study of PD-1 blockade in classical Hodgkin lymphoma. The data were produced by immunoSEQ multiplex PCR, yet TCRdb's version contains in-frame clones alone and is incomplete. Among just over 60,000 clones listed, 70% to 90% were seen once. Brentuximab vedotin exposure varied, and every patient relapsed after autologous stem cell transplantation. The CDR3 covers 14 residues. V was clipped by 7 bases and J by 8 bases; unmatched bases: 11. Germline CDR1 and CDR2: MNHNY and SVGAGI (reference sequence). The receptor's source is a human donor with classical Hodgkin lymphoma. Sequences were derived from peripheral blood mononuclear cells (PBMCs), sampled at baseline. The rearrangement links TRBV6-6 to TRBJ1-3, with 7 bases matching TRBD1. The CDR3 reads CASIRDREFHTIYF. In nucleotides, the CDR3 is TGTGCCAGCATTCGAGACAGGGAATTTCACACCATATATTTT.